This T cell receptor (beta chain) was retrieved from a study of T cells in Graves' hyperthyroidism and ophthalmopathy. This clonotype was seen a few times. Antigen: not known. There are 17 residues in the CDR3. The germline V gene encodes CDR1 SGHRS and CDR2 YFSETQ. V lost 4 bases, J lost 3 bases, and 8 bases stayed unmatched. Amplified regions were TCR beta CDR3 sequences from RNA transcripts. An initial round of RT-PCR targeting the TCR CDR3 relied on the HTBI primer set. TCRdb processed the multiplex PCR reads anew with MiXCR; each CDR3 protein has one entry. The data hold 280,000 or so distinct CDR3 sequences, with roughly 15% observed a single time. Study-wide results and caveats: The authors' 13 V-J model separated ophthalmopathy from stable hyperthyroidism. Blood samples included most of the expanded thyroid clonotypes exceeding 0.001.

The chain combines TRBV5-1 with TRBJ2-3; TRBD2 aligns across 13 bases. The specimen sequenced was blood. The receptor comes from a woman in her forties or fifties with Graves' hyperthyroidism that later progressed to Graves' ophthalmopathy. CDR3 sequence (DNA): TGCGCCAGCAGCCCTAGCCGGACTAGCGGGAGTACAGATACGCAGTATTTT. Protein product: CASSPSRTSGSTDTQYF.